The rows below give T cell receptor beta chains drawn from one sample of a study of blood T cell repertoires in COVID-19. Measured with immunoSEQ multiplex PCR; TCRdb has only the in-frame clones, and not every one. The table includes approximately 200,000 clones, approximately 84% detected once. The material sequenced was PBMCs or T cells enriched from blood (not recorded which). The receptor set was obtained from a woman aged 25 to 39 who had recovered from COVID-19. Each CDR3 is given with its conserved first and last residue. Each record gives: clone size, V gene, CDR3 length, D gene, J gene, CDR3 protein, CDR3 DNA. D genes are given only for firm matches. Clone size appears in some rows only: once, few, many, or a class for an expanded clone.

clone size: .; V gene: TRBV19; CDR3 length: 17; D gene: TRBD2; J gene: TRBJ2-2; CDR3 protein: CASRDSTSGGHTGELFF; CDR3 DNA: TGTGCCAGTAGAGACTCGACTAGCGGGGGCCACACCGGGGAGCTGTTTTTT
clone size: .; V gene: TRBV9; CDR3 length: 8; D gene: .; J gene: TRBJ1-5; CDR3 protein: CQGQPQHF; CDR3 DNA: TGTCAGGGTCAGCCCCAGCATTTT
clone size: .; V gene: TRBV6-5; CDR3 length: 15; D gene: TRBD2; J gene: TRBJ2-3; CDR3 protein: CASTLAGGGGDTQYF; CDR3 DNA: TGTGCCAGCACCCTAGCGGGGGGAGGAGGAGATACGCAGTATTTT
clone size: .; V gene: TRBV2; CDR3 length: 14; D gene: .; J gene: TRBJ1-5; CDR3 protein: CASSGLYSNQPQHF; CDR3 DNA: TGTGCCAGCAGTGGACTTTATAGCAATCAGCCCCAGCATTTT
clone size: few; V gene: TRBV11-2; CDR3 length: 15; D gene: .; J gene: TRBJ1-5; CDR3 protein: CASSLGRYRYQPQHF; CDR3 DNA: TGTGCCAGCAGCTTAGGGCGGTACCGGTACCAGCCCCAGCATTTT
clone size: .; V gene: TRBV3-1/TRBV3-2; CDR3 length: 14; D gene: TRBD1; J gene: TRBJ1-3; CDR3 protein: CASSLDRDGNTIYF; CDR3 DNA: TGTGCCAGCAGCCTGGACAGGGACGGAAACACCATATATTTT
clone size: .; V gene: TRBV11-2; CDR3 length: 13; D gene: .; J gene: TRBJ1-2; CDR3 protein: CASSQTSRGGYTF; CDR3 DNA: TGTGCCAGCAGCCAAACAAGCAGGGGCGGCTACACCTTC
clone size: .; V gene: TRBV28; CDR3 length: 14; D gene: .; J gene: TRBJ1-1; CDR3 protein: CASRSQERYTEAFF; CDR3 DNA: TGTGCCAGCAGGAGCCAGGAAAGATACACTGAAGCTTTCTTT
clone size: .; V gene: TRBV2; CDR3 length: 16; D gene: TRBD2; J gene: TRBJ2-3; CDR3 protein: CASIKGRSGGSDTQYF; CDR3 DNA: TGTGCCAGCATCAAAGGGCGGAGCGGGGGATCAGATACGCAGTATTTT
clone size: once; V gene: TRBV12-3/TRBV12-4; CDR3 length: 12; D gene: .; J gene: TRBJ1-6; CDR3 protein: CASTIRDSPLHF; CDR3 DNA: TGTGCCAGCACTATCCGGGATTCACCCCTCCACTTT
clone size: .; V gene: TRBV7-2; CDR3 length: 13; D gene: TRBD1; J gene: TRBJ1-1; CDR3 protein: CASYWTGTAEAFF; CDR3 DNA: TGTGCCAGTTATTGGACAGGGACGGCTGAAGCTTTCTTT